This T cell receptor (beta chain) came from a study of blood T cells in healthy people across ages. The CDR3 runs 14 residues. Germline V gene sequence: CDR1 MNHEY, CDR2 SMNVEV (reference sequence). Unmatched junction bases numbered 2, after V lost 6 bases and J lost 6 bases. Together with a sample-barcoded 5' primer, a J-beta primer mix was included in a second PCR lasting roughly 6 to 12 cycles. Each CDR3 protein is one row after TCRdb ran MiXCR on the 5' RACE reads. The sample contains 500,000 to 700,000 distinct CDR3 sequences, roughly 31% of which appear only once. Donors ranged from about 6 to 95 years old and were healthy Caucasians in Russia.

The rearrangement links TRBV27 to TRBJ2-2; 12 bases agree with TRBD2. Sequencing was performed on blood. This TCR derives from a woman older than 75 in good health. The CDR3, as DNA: TGTGCCAGCAGGGCTAGCGGGGGGGCCGGGGAGCTGTTTTTT. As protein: CASRASGGAGELFF.